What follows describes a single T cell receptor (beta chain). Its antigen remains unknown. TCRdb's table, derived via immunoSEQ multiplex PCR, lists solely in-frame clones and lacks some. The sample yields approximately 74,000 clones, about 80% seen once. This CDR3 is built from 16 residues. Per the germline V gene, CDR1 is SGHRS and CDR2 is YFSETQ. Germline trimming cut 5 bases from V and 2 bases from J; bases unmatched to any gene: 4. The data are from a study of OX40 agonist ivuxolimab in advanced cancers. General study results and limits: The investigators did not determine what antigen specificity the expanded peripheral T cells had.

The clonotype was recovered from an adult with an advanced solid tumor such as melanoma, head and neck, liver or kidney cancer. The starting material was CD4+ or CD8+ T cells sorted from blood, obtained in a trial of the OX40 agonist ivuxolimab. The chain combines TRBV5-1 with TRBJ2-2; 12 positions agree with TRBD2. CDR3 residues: CASRTSGGSNTGELFF. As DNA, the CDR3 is TGCGCCAGCAGAACTAGCGGGGGGAGTAACACCGGGGAGCTGTTTTTT.